Listed below are T cell receptor beta chains from one sample, sequenced in a study of CD8+ T cells in alopecia areata. This table comes from immunoSEQ multiplex PCR, and its TCRdb copy is limited to in-frame clones, with some not included. Counted here are hundreds of thousands of clones, about 68% occurring once; the ten biggest clones make up about 1.3%. Source: CD4+ T cells sorted from blood, taken at week 0. These receptors all come from a human donor with alopecia areata. Both conserved end residues are part of each CDR3. The D gene is left open where the match is weak. Clone size appears in some rows only: once, few, many, or a class for an expanded clone.

d_gene: TRBD1; j_gene: TRBJ1-3; abundance: -; v_gene: TRBV10-3; CDR3nt: TGTGCCACCCGGGGACAGGGGGCTGGAAACACCATATATTTT; CDR3aa: CATRGQGAGNTIYF
d_gene: -; j_gene: TRBJ2-3; abundance: -; v_gene: TRBV14; CDR3nt: TGTGCCAGCAGCCAAGATCCAGGGAACGGTGATACGCAGTATTTT; CDR3aa: CASSQDPGNGDTQYF
d_gene: -; j_gene: TRBJ2-4; abundance: -; v_gene: TRBV6-6; CDR3nt: TGTGCCAGCAGTTTCCTACGGAACATTCAGTACTTC; CDR3aa: CASSFLRNIQYF
d_gene: -; j_gene: TRBJ2-3; abundance: few; v_gene: TRBV29-1; CDR3nt: TGCAGCGTTGACTTAGGGCCAGATACGCAGTATTTT; CDR3aa: CSVDLGPDTQYF
d_gene: -; j_gene: TRBJ2-1; abundance: once; v_gene: TRBV5-4; CDR3nt: TGTGCCAGCAGCTTGGCCGCGGGCGCTGAGCAGTTCTTC; CDR3aa: CASSLAAGAEQFF
d_gene: -; j_gene: TRBJ1-5; abundance: -; v_gene: TRBV27; CDR3nt: TGTGCCAGCTCCTTGGTGTTTGGCAATCAGCCCCAGCATTTT; CDR3aa: CASSLVFGNQPQHF
d_gene: TRBD1; j_gene: TRBJ1-3; abundance: -; v_gene: TRBV30; CDR3nt: TGTGCCTGGAGTGTGGGACAGAGCTCTGGAAACACCATATATTTT; CDR3aa: CAWSVGQSSGNTIYF
d_gene: -; j_gene: TRBJ2-3; abundance: -; v_gene: TRBV29-1; CDR3nt: TGCAGCGTTGAACCGGGGGATAGGGGGCCAGATACGCAGTATTTT; CDR3aa: CSVEPGDRGPDTQYF
d_gene: TRBD1; j_gene: TRBJ1-6; abundance: many; v_gene: TRBV5-6; CDR3nt: TGTGCCAGCAGCATCACCGGGACAGGGGATTCACCCCTCCACTTT; CDR3aa: CASSITGTGDSPLHF
d_gene: -; j_gene: TRBJ1-1; abundance: -; v_gene: TRBV29-1; CDR3nt: TGCAGCGTTGACGGGGCTAGGGGGAACACTGAAGCTTTCTTT; CDR3aa: CSVDGARGNTEAFF
d_gene: -; j_gene: TRBJ1-1; abundance: many; v_gene: TRBV5-1; CDR3nt: TGCGCCAGCAGCTTGAATCAGGGTCGCACTGAAGCTTTCTTT; CDR3aa: CASSLNQGRTEAFF